The rows below give T cell receptor beta chains drawn from one sample of a study of cytotoxic CD8 clonotypes in ibrutinib-treated CLL. The method was immunoSEQ multiplex PCR; TCRdb's version includes in-frame clones alone and lacks a portion of them. The sample holds 140,000 to 150,000 clones, about 78% seen once. The source material was PBMCs, sampled after 24 months of ibrutinib treatment. These receptors all stem from a human donor with chronic lymphocytic leukemia. CDR3s include the opening cysteine and the closing phenylalanine or tryptophan. Fields, in order: clone size, V gene, D gene, J gene, CDR3 DNA, CDR3 protein. D genes are given only for firm matches. Only part of the rows carry a size: once, few, many, or a class if the clone is expanded.

-	TRBV6-5	TRBD1	TRBJ1-6	TGTGCCAGCAGTTATTCCGGGACAGGGGGTTCACCCCTCCACTTT	CASSYSGTGGSPLHF
-	TRBV10-3	-	TRBJ2-1	TGTGCCACCGTAGCAGGCTCCTACAATGAGCAGTTCTTC	CATVAGSYNEQFF
few	TRBV28	-	TRBJ1-1	TGTGCCGTCGGGAACACTGAAGCTTTCTTT	CAVGNTEAFF
-	TRBV10-3	-	TRBJ1-6	TGTGCCATCAGTGAGTCGGGGGGCCGTGGTTCACCCCTCCACTTT	CAISESGGRGSPLHF
-	TRBV7-2	-	TRBJ2-5	TGTGCCAGCAGCGCCCCCTTCCAGGGACAAGAGACCCAGTACTTC	CASSAPFQGQETQYF
-	TRBV28	TRBD1	TRBJ1-2	TGTGCCAGCAGGGACAGGGCCTACACCTTC	CASRDRAYTF
once	TRBV7-3	-	TRBJ2-7	TGTGCCAGCAGCTTAGAGGCAGGGAGCGAGCAGTACTTC	CASSLEAGSEQYF
-	TRBV4-2	-	TRBJ1-5	TGTGCCAGCAGCACAGATAGCAATCAGCCCCAGCATTTT	CASSTDSNQPQHF
-	TRBV7-3	TRBD1	TRBJ2-7	TGTGCCAGCAGCTGGCTCGGGACAGGCATCCACGAGCAGTACTTC	CASSWLGTGIHEQYF
few	TRBV9	TRBD1	TRBJ1-4	TGTGCCAGCACCCGGGGACAGCCTAATGAAAAACTGTTTTTT	CASTRGQPNEKLFF
few	TRBV28	-	TRBJ1-5	TGTGCCAGCAGTCCCGCCCTGGGCGACAGCAATCAGCCCCAGCATTTT	CASSPALGDSNQPQHF
-	TRBV19	TRBD2	TRBJ2-1	TGTGCCAGTAGTATAGGTAGCGGGGGCTCCTACAATGAGCAGTTCTTC	CASSIGSGGSYNEQFF
-	TRBV7-9	-	TRBJ2-3	TGTGCCAGCAGCATAAGCACAGATACGCAGTATTTT	CASSISTDTQYF
many	TRBV6-5	-	TRBJ1-2	TGTGCCAGCAGACCCGCCCCGGCGGGGGGCTACACCTTC	CASRPAPAGGYTF
-	TRBV6-5	-	TRBJ1-2	TGTGCCAGTGGCGGGGGTAGTGGCTACACCTTC	CASGGGSGYTF
-	TRBV10-3	TRBD1	TRBJ2-6	TGTGCCATCACCCCGGGACAGGGGGCTTCTGGGGCCAACGTCCTGACTTTC	CAITPGQGASGANVLTF
-	TRBV28	-	TRBJ2-1	TGTGCCAGCAGTTTTTGGTTCAGGGTTAATGAGCAGTTCTTC	CASSFWFRVNEQFF
-	TRBV7-2	-	TRBJ2-6	TGTGCCAGCAGCGTCGGGGGCTCTGGGGCCAACGTCCTGACTTTC	CASSVGGSGANVLTF
-	TRBV19	-	TRBJ1-5	TGTGCCAGTAGGGGCCAAGATCAGCCCCAGCATTTT	CASRGQDQPQHF
many	TRBV7-2	TRBD1	TRBJ1-5	TGTGCCAGCAGCTTAGTGGGCGGGACAGGTGTACAGCCCCAGCATTTT	CASSLVGGTGVQPQHF